These T cell receptor beta chains were read from a single sample in a study of beta chain features in type 1 diabetes. Some clones are missing from TCRdb's copy, which holds only in-frame ones; the method was immunoSEQ multiplex PCR. The sample shows 500,000 to 700,000 clones, roughly a sixth of them seen only once. The sample comprised naive CD4+ T cells from blood. The receptors stem from a young man in good health. CDR3s include the opening cysteine and the closing phenylalanine or tryptophan. The order of the fields is J gene, D gene, clone size, V gene, CDR3 DNA, CDR3 protein. A D gene is named only where the DNA matches it firmly. Clone size is not always given. Where it is, it says once, few, many or a class for expanded clones.

j_gene: TRBJ1-5
d_gene: NA
abundance: NA
v_gene: TRBV7-9
CDR3nt: TGTGCCAGCAGCTTCGCAGGGGTAAGCAATCAGCCCCAGCATTTT
CDR3aa: CASSFAGVSNQPQHF

j_gene: TRBJ2-7
d_gene: NA
abundance: NA
v_gene: TRBV4-1
CDR3nt: TGCGCCAGCAGCCAGACACAGGGACCCTCCTACGAGCAGTACTTC
CDR3aa: CASSQTQGPSYEQYF

j_gene: TRBJ1-1
d_gene: TRBD1
abundance: few
v_gene: TRBV6-5
CDR3nt: TGTGCCAGCAGTCAAGGGCGACAGGGAAAGACTGAAGCTTTCTTT
CDR3aa: CASSQGRQGKTEAFF

j_gene: TRBJ2-5
d_gene: NA
abundance: few
v_gene: TRBV10-3
CDR3nt: TGTGCCATCAGTGGTCGCCAGGCAGAGACCCAGTACTTC
CDR3aa: CAISGRQAETQYF

j_gene: TRBJ2-7
d_gene: NA
abundance: NA
v_gene: TRBV25-1
CDR3nt: TGTGCCAGCAGTGAAGGGGGCGGGGGACTCTCCTACGAGCAGTACTTC
CDR3aa: CASSEGGGGLSYEQYF

j_gene: TRBJ2-7
d_gene: NA
abundance: few
v_gene: TRBV10-3
CDR3nt: TGTGCCATCAGGGGCGGAGGTGGGGTCTACGAGCAGTACTTC
CDR3aa: CAIRGGGGVYEQYF

j_gene: TRBJ2-3
d_gene: TRBD2
abundance: few
v_gene: TRBV7-2
CDR3nt: TGTGCCAGCAGCTTAGGGCTAGCGGGGGGTCAAGATACGCAGTATTTT
CDR3aa: CASSLGLAGGQDTQYF

j_gene: TRBJ2-7
d_gene: NA
abundance: NA
v_gene: TRBV6-9
CDR3nt: TGTGCCAGCAGTTGCCCGGGGGCACACGCTCCCTACGAGCAGTACTTC
CDR3aa: CASSCPGAHAPYEQYF

j_gene: TRBJ2-3
d_gene: NA
abundance: few
v_gene: TRBV15
CDR3nt: TGTGCCACCAGCAGAGATGTCTGGGCGGAAACAGATACGCAGTATTTT
CDR3aa: CATSRDVWAETDTQYF

j_gene: TRBJ2-7
d_gene: TRBD1
abundance: NA
v_gene: TRBV30
CDR3nt: TGTGCCTGGAGTGTAGGACAGGGTTTCTACGAGCAGTACTTC
CDR3aa: CAWSVGQGFYEQYF

j_gene: TRBJ2-3
d_gene: NA
abundance: NA
v_gene: TRBV9
CDR3nt: TGTGCCAGCAGCGTAGGCGAGTGGAGGGATACGCAGTATTTT
CDR3aa: CASSVGEWRDTQYF

j_gene: TRBJ2-1
d_gene: NA
abundance: NA
v_gene: TRBV4-3
CDR3nt: TGCGCCAGCAGCCAAGAGAGGTCAACAGCGGCTTACAATGAGCAGTTCTTC
CDR3aa: CASSQERSTAAYNEQFF

j_gene: TRBJ2-5
d_gene: NA
abundance: few
v_gene: TRBV6-6
CDR3nt: TGTGCCAGCAGTTACAGGGTGTGGGAGACCCAGTACTTC
CDR3aa: CASSYRVWETQYF

j_gene: TRBJ2-7
d_gene: TRBD1
abundance: NA
v_gene: TRBV11-1
CDR3nt: TGTGCCAGCAGCACCGGACAGGGGGCATCCCACGAGCAGTACTTC
CDR3aa: CASSTGQGASHEQYF

j_gene: TRBJ1-5
d_gene: NA
abundance: NA
v_gene: TRBV9
CDR3nt: TGTGCCAGCAGCGTAGACAGCGGATATAATCAGCCCCAGCATTTT
CDR3aa: CASSVDSGYNQPQHF

j_gene: TRBJ1-5
d_gene: TRBD1
abundance: NA
v_gene: TRBV4-3
CDR3nt: TGCGCCAGCAGCCAAGAACGAGGGGGCGCAGGCTCCCAGCATTTT
CDR3aa: CASSQERGGAGSQHF

j_gene: TRBJ2-7
d_gene: TRBD1
abundance: NA
v_gene: TRBV19
CDR3nt: TGTGCCAGTAGTATTCGGGACAGGGGGTACGAGCAGTACTTC
CDR3aa: CASSIRDRGYEQYF

j_gene: TRBJ2-1
d_gene: NA
abundance: many
v_gene: TRBV14
CDR3nt: TGTGCCAGCAGCCATCAGCAGGGGTACTCCTACAATGAGCAGTTCTTC
CDR3aa: CASSHQQGYSYNEQFF

j_gene: TRBJ1-1
d_gene: TRBD1
abundance: few
v_gene: TRBV29-1
CDR3nt: TGCAGCGCCCCCTCGGACAGGGGAGGAACTGAAGCTTTCTTT
CDR3aa: CSAPSDRGGTEAFF

j_gene: TRBJ2-7
d_gene: TRBD1
abundance: NA
v_gene: TRBV6-5
CDR3nt: TGTGCCAGCAGTCCTACCCGACAGGGCTCCTACGAGCAGTACTTC
CDR3aa: CASSPTRQGSYEQYF

j_gene: TRBJ2-3
d_gene: TRBD2
abundance: few
v_gene: TRBV2
CDR3nt: TGTGCCAGCCAGAGCGGGAGAGGCACAGATACGCAGTATTTT
CDR3aa: CASQSGRGTDTQYF

j_gene: TRBJ2-1
d_gene: TRBD2
abundance: NA
v_gene: TRBV9
CDR3nt: TGTGCCAGCAGCGTAGGCGGGGGGGCCACATATGAGCAGTTCTTC
CDR3aa: CASSVGGGATYEQFF

j_gene: TRBJ2-7
d_gene: TRBD1
abundance: few
v_gene: TRBV6-4
CDR3nt: TGTGCCAGCAGGAGGACAGGGGATCGGGGGAGAAACTTC
CDR3aa: CASRRTGDRGRNF

j_gene: TRBJ1-2
d_gene: NA
abundance: NA
v_gene: TRBV5-1
CDR3nt: TGCGCCAGCAGCTCAGGACCCCTGTACCCCCATGGCTACACCTTC
CDR3aa: CASSSGPLYPHGYTF

j_gene: TRBJ2-7
d_gene: TRBD1
abundance: NA
v_gene: TRBV6-5
CDR3nt: TGTGCCAGCAGTTACGAGGGGACAGGGGTCTCCTACGAGCAGTACTTC
CDR3aa: CASSYEGTGVSYEQYF

j_gene: TRBJ2-3
d_gene: TRBD2
abundance: few
v_gene: TRBV28
CDR3nt: TGTGCCAGCATTGCGGGAGCCCCAGATACGCAGTATTTT
CDR3aa: CASIAGAPDTQYF

j_gene: TRBJ1-1
d_gene: NA
abundance: NA
v_gene: TRBV5-1
CDR3nt: TGCGCCAGCAGCGGGGACCAGCTGGGGACTGAAGCTTTCTTT
CDR3aa: CASSGDQLGTEAFF

j_gene: TRBJ1-2
d_gene: NA
abundance: NA
v_gene: TRBV4-3
CDR3nt: TGCGCCAGCAGCCAAGAGAACGGCTATGGCTACACCTTC
CDR3aa: CASSQENGYGYTF

j_gene: TRBJ1-2
d_gene: NA
abundance: few
v_gene: TRBV11-2
CDR3nt: TGTGCCAGCAGCTTACAGGGCTATGGCTACACCTTC
CDR3aa: CASSLQGYGYTF

j_gene: TRBJ1-1
d_gene: TRBD1
abundance: NA
v_gene: TRBV18
CDR3nt: TGTGCCAGCTCACCGCTACAGGGGGCGCCGACTGAAGCTTTCTTT
CDR3aa: CASSPLQGAPTEAFF

j_gene: TRBJ1-2
d_gene: NA
abundance: NA
v_gene: TRBV5-4
CDR3nt: TGTGCCAGCAGCTTGGAGCAGGGAGGTGGCTACACCTTC
CDR3aa: CASSLEQGGGYTF

j_gene: TRBJ2-5
d_gene: TRBD1
abundance: few
v_gene: TRBV28
CDR3nt: TGTGCCAGCAGTGAATACAGGGGTGGCCAGGAGACCCAGTACTTC
CDR3aa: CASSEYRGGQETQYF

j_gene: TRBJ1-4
d_gene: TRBD1
abundance: NA
v_gene: TRBV5-6
CDR3nt: TGTGCCAGCAGCCCTGGGGGACAGACTTTGGAGGAAAAACTGTTTTTT
CDR3aa: CASSPGGQTLEEKLFF

j_gene: TRBJ2-6
d_gene: NA
abundance: few
v_gene: TRBV28
CDR3nt: TGTGCCAGCGAACAGGGTTCCTCTGGGGCCAACGTCCTGACTTTC
CDR3aa: CASEQGSSGANVLTF

j_gene: TRBJ2-3
d_gene: NA
abundance: NA
v_gene: TRBV14
CDR3nt: TGTGCCAGCAGGGCGGTGGGCACAGATACGCAGTATTTT
CDR3aa: CASRAVGTDTQYF